These 9 T cell receptor beta chains were all obtained from the same sample, sequenced in a study of STAT5B mutations in CD4+ large granular lymphocyte leukemia. This table comes from immunoSEQ multiplex PCR, and its TCRdb copy is limited to in-frame clones, with some not included. The data contain about 30,000 clones, approximately 72% of them seen just once; the ten biggest clones take up just over 2.5%. The sample consisted of CD4+ T cells from blood buffy coats. These receptors came from a human donor in good health.

This chain joins TRBV29-1 and TRBJ1-2; TRBD1 matches 7 bases. CDR1 is SQVTM, CDR2 ANQGSEA, per germline. The CDR3 contains 15 residues. The J segment lost 0 bases and the V segment lost 5 bases, leaving 9 bases of the junction unmatched. CDR3 sequence: CSVTTGSLPNYGYTF. The CDR3 DNA is TGCAGCGTTACGACAGGGTCCCTTCCTAACTATGGCTACACCTTC. Full variable domain (missing parts from reference TRBV29-1 and TRBJ1-2): SAVISQKPSRDICQRGTSLTIQCQVDSQVTMMFWYRQQPGQSLTLIATANQGSEATYESGFVIDKFPISRPNLTFSTLTVSNMSPEDSSIYLCSVTTGSLPNYGYTFGSGTRLTVV.

This chain links TRBV9 with TRBJ2-2; TRBD2 matches 8 bases. The CDR3 consists of 17 residues. V was clipped by 0 bases and J by 3 bases; unmatched bases: 7. The V gene's germline CDR1 is SGDLS and CDR2 YYNGEE. Written as DNA, the CDR3 is TGTGCCAGCAGCGTAGCTACAGCGGGAGCTGACACCGGGGAGCTGTTTTTT. As protein: CASSVATAGADTGELFF. Supplemented by reference TRBV9 and TRBJ2-2, the full variable domain reads DSGVTQTPKHLITATGQRVTLRCSPRSGDLSVYWYQQSLDQGLQFLIQYYNGEERAKGNILERFSAQQFPDLHSELNLSSLELGDSALYFCASSVATAGADTGELFFGEGSRLTVL.

CDR3 protein: CASSRRATSPSEAFF. CDR3 DNA: TGTGCCAGCAGTCGCCGAGCCACCTCGCCCTCTGAAGCTTTCTTT. The chain is built from TRBV6-5 and TRBJ1-1; unclear D gene. Trimming left V 5 bases short and J 6 bases short, with 19 bases between. The CDR3 consists of 15 residues. The V gene's germline CDR1 is MNHEY and CDR2 SVGAGI.

The V call is TRBV7-9, the J call TRBJ2-2; 7 nucleotides align to TRBD2. The CDR3 has 16 amino acids. Per the germline V gene, CDR1 is SEHNR and CDR2 is FQNEAQ (reference sequence). With 5 bases clipped from V and 3 bases from J, the junction kept 9 bases outside the gene matches. Here the CDR3 reads CASSPRTSQYTGELFF. Here the CDR3 DNA reads TGTGCCAGCAGCCCCCGGACTAGTCAGTACACCGGGGAGCTGTTTTTT.

The rearrangement links TRBV11-1 to TRBJ2-3, with a possible D match to TRBD1 (6 bases). The germline V gene encodes CDR1 SGHAT and CDR2 FQDESV (reference sequence). The ends were cut back, 1 base at V and 5 bases at J, with 7 bases in the middle. CDR3 size: 13 residues. The CDR3 DNA sequence: TGTGCCAGCAGCTTAGGGGGGCAAGATACGCAGTATTTT. This translates into CASSLGGQDTQYF.

V is TRBV5-5 and J is TRBJ1-2; the D gene is possibly TRBD1 (5 bases). The CDR3 sequence is 13 residues long. V was trimmed by 3 bases and J by 8 bases, leaving 14 bases between them. In germline, CDR1 is SGHKS, CDR2 YYEKEE (reference sequence). In DNA, the CDR3 is TGTGCCAGCAGCTGGGGCCCCGAGGGCGGCTACACCTTC. Translating gives CASSWGPEGGYTF.

The chain carries TRBV7-2 and TRBJ2-7; 8 bases align to TRBD1. V was pared by 5 bases and J by 0 bases, with 6 bases of the junction left unmatched. The CDR3 has 15 amino acids. The germline V gene has CDR1 SGHTA and CDR2 FQGNSA. The CDR3 bases are TGTGCCAGCAGCAGACAGGGGTCGAGCTCCTACGAGCAGTACTTC. As protein: CASSRQGSSSYEQYF.

V gene TRBV7-2 combines with J gene TRBJ1-3, with unresolved D. V was trimmed by 2 bases and J by 4 bases, leaving 3 bases between them. This CDR3 comprises 12 residues. In germline, CDR1 is SGHTA, CDR2 FQGNSA. CDR3 in DNA: TGTGCCAGCAGCTTATACGGAAACACCATATATTTT. Residues: CASSLYGNTIYF.

V gene TRBV9 combines with J gene TRBJ2-1; D is ambiguous. The CDR3 sequence is 16 residues long. CDR1 is SGDLS and CDR2 is YYNGEE in the germline V gene. V was pared by 0 bases and J by 5 bases, with 15 bases between. CDR3 residues: CASSVVAGLQDNEQFF. CDR3 DNA: TGTGCCAGCAGCGTAGTAGCAGGTTTGCAGGACAATGAGCAGTTCTTC.